The sequence of this T cell receptor beta chain was determined in a study of Ad26.COV2.S vaccination and SARS-CoV-2 variants (dated by TCRdb to about 2021). Some background on the complete study: Vaccine-arm donors were drawn from COV1001, a multicentre, randomized, double-blind, placebo-controlled phase I-IIa trial of Ad26.COV2.S in healthy adults. Blinding of investigators to trial group allocation was maintained during experiments and outcome assessment. A total of approximately 30 samples were included in the TCR-sequenced set, comprising around 20 Ad26.COV2.S vaccine recipients, 5 placebo recipients and 8 SARS-CoV-2 convalescent individuals. Sequencing of the TCRbeta repertoire served to evaluate the specificity and breadth of SARS-CoV-2-reactive T cell receptors following Ad26.COV2.S vaccination. Ad26.COV2.S was administered intramuscularly at a dose of 5x10^10 or 1x10^11 viral particles, either as one shot or as two shots given 56 days apart. Trial participants were randomized into five groups of five: low-dose or high-dose Ad26.COV2.S given once or twice, or placebo on both occasions. General findings and caveats noted by the study authors: After vaccination, spike-specific CD8+ and CD4+ T cell responses were reported to show substantial breadth. Non-spike TCR breadth was comparable between vaccine and placebo recipients, consistent with the vaccine containing only spike. Higher spike-specific TCR breadth was observed in Ad26.COV2.S recipients than in placebo recipients (P = 0.0014). Comparing responses between vaccine doses or regimens was not something the study was powered to do. The authors noted that total T cell responses may have been underestimated by the TCR breadth and depth analyses.

TCRbeta CDR3 regions were sequenced with the immunoSEQ Assay. After extraction, genomic DNA underwent amplification by bias-controlled multiplex PCR, followed by high-throughput sequencing. On the study's bioinformatics: To quantify the absolute abundance of every unique TCRbeta CDR3 region, sequences were collapsed and filtered. T cell fraction was estimated by normalizing TCRbeta template counts to usable DNA, which was measured by amplifying reference genes present in all nucleated cells. Repertoire TCRs were annotated as SARS-CoV-2-specific by exact matching of V gene, CDR3 amino acid sequence and J gene to a known reactive TCR set. The reference SARS-CoV-2 TCR set was obtained from MIRA and was filtered for enrichment in COVID-19-positive ImmuneCODE repertoires, whereby public or cross-reactive TCRs were removed. Drawing on the MIRA antigens, annotated TCRs were analysed further at the level of specific ORF or position within ORF. Breadth was defined as the number of annotated unique rearrangements divided by the total number of unique productive rearrangements, and depth was defined as the summed frequency of the annotated unique rearrangements. Two-sided Wilcoxon rank-sum tests were applied when comparing TCR breadth between groups. As stored in TCRdb, this immuneACCESS dataset retains in-frame rearrangements with V and J assigned. A fraction of the clones does not appear; measured against another copy, unresolved V genes explain less than half of the discrepancy, and the remainder lacks a known reason. V and J calls plus clone size are reproduced from that table; the DNA served to infer D and trimming. Counted in this sample were under 250,000 clones; roughly 89% of them appeared once. Roughly 3% of the sample is held by the ten biggest clonotypes.

On this clone itself: This receptor's antigen is unknown. Base-call qualities are not available, and no considerably larger clone is one nucleotide away.

Including cysteine and phenylalanine, the CDR3 has 14 amino acids. Just CDR3 DNA is preserved here, 42 bases in frame from base 1. CDR1 is given as MGHDK and CDR2 as SYGVNS, both from the germline V gene. V is shortened by 3 bases, J by 7 bases, and the region joining them spans 13 bases. The sample's treatment or condition, from its label and the paper: roughly 18 received Ad26.COV2.S at low or high dose, single or two shots; 5 received placebo; per-sample allocation not given. Repertoires of vaccine and placebo recipients were sequenced from samples taken on day 63 after the first injection. Between 29 July and 7 August 2020, Cohort 1b enrolled about two dozen adults aged 18-55 years at one site in Boston, USA. Ad26.COV2.S was a replication-incompetent adenovirus type 26 vector that expressed a prefusion-stabilized SARS-CoV-2 spike protein derived from the original Wuhan strain.

The sample was peripheral blood, taken in a trial of Ad26.COV2.S vaccine versus placebo. The TCR sequence derives from a person between 18 and 65 years old who received the Ad26.COV2.S COVID-19 vaccine or a placebo. Rearrangement joined TRBV25-1 to TRBJ2-1; tentative D gene TRBD1, with 6 bases matching. The DNA is as follows: TGTGCCAGCAGTGACCCGACAGGTTTAAATGAGCAGTTCTTC. Its coded protein is CASSDPTGLNEQFF. Supplemented by the reference TRBV25-1 and TRBJ2-1 proteins around the CDR3, the complete variable domain is EADIYQTPRYLVIGTGKKITLECSQTMGHDKMYWYQQDPGMELHLIHYSYGVNSTEKGDLSSESTVSRIRTEHFPLTLESARPSHTSQYLCASSDPTGLNEQFFGPGTRLTVL.